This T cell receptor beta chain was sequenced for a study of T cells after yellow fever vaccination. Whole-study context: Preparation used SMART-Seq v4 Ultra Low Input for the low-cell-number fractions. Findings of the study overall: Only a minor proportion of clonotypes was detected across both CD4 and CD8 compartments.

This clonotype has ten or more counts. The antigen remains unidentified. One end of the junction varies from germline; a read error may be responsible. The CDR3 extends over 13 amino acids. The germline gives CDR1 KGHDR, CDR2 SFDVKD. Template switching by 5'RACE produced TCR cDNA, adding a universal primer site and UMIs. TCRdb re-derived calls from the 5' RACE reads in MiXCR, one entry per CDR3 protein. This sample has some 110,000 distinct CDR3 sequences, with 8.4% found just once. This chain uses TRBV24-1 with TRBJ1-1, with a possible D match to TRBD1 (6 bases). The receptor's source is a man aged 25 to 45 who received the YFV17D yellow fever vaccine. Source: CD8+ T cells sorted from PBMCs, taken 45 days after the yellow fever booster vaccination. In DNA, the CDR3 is TGTGCCACCAGTGCCCCTCGGGACACCGAAGCTTTCTTT. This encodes CATSAPRDTEAFF.